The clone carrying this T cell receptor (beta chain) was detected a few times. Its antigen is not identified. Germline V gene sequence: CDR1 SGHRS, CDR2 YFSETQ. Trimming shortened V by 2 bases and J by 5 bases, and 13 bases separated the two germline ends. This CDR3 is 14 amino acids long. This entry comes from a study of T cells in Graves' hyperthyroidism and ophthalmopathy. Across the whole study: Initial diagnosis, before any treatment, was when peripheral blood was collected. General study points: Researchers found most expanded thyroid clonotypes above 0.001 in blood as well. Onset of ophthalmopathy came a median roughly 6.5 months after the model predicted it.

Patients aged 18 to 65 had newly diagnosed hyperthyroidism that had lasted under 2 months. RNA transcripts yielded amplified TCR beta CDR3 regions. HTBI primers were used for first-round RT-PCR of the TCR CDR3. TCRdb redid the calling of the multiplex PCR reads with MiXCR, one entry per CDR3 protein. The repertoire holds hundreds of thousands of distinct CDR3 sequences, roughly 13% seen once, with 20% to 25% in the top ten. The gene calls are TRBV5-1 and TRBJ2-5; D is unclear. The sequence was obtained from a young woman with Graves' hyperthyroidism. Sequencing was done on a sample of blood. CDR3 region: CASSFGRAGETQYF. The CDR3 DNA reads TGCGCCAGCAGCTTCGGAAGGGCCGGGGAGACCCAGTACTTC.